The 19 T cell receptor beta chains presented below share a single source sample, sequenced in a study of regulatory T cells in long-lasting Graves disease. Noted time point: newly diagnosed GD, antithyroid drugs for less than 3 months. PBMCs were the source of the RNA used for TCR sequencing. Construction of TCR beta libraries relied on iRepertoire HTBI primers and on Arm-PCR targeting CDR3 regions. Each CDR3 protein gets one entry after TCRdb re-called the multiplex PCR reads with MiXCR. Of roughly 560,000 distinct CDR3 sequences in the sample, about 16% were seen once. A further study also used this sample, focusing on T cells in Graves' hyperthyroidism and ophthalmopathy.

Sequencing used peripheral blood mononuclear cells (PBMCs), obtained at new diagnosis, from a patient treated with antithyroid drugs. The receptors come from a woman aged 40-60 years with Graves disease.

The chain couples TRBV6-2 or TRBV6-3 to TRBJ2-2; D remains unclear. Germline CDR1 MNHEY, CDR2 SVGEGT. This CDR3 is 13 amino acids long. V lost 5 bases, J lost 7 bases, and 11 bases lay in between. Here the CDR3 reads CASSPLDGGELFF. As DNA, the CDR3 is TGTGCCAGCAGTCCTCTGGATGGCGGGGAGCTGTTTTTT.

This clonotype came up many times. The junction does not match germline at one end; this may be a read error. This rearrangement joins TRBV5-1 to TRBJ2-2, with D possibly being TRBD1 (5 bases). The germline CDR1 and CDR2 sequences are SGHRS and YFSETQ. The CDR3 contains 13 residues. The CDR3 bases are TGTGCCAGCAGCTTCCAGGGTTCCGGGGAGCTGTTTTTT. Its protein product is CASSFQGSGELFF.

This clonotype was seen repeatedly, ten times or more. The V gene is TRBV20-1, the J gene TRBJ1-2, with TRBD1 as a possible D gene (6 bases). The CDR3 consists of 15 residues. V was cut by 0 bases and J by 2 bases, with 13 bases left in between. Per germline, CDR1 DFQATT and CDR2 SNEGSKA (reference sequence). The CDR3: CSARDSTGANYGYTF. CDR3 in DNA: TGCAGTGCTAGAGATTCGACGGGGGCGAACTATGGCTACACCTTC.

J is TRBJ2-7 and V is TRBV5-1; TRBD2 might be the D (5 bases). Germline V gene data show CDR1 as SGHRS and CDR2 as YFSETQ. The V gene lost 4 bases and the J gene lost 6 bases, with 11 bases spanning the gap. This CDR3 has 12 residues. For the CDR3, the DNA is TGCGCCAGCAGCGGACTGGGCCTCGAGCAGTACTTC. Amino acid sequence: CASSGLGLEQYF.

In its sample, this clonotype was seen many times. This chain joins TRBV7-9 and TRBJ2-5; D not resolved. The CDR3 length is 14 residues. Trimming shortened V by 2 bases and J by 1 base, and 8 bases separated the two germline ends. The germline V gene encodes CDR1 SEHNR and CDR2 FQNEAQ (reference sequence). CDR3 DNA: TGTGCCAGCAGCTTATCCGAGGTCCAAGAGACCCAGTACTTC. Protein: CASSLSEVQETQYF.

In this sample, this clonotype turned up many times. The V call is TRBV11-2, the J call TRBJ2-3; TRBD2 matches 12 bases. V was clipped by 6 bases and J by 4 bases; unmatched bases: 11. Germline CDR1 reads SGHAT; CDR2 reads FQNNGV. The CDR3 totals 17 residues. CDR3 protein: CASRNPGLAGFSDTQYF. In nucleotides, the CDR3 is TGTGCCAGCAGAAACCCAGGACTAGCGGGGTTCTCAGATACGCAGTATTTT.

This clonotype has at least ten counts. This chain links TRBV6-1 with TRBJ1-2; tentative D call: TRBD1 (6 bases). This CDR3 is built from 13 residues. Trimming took 6 bases from V and 4 from J, leaving 12 bases between them. From germline, CDR1 is MNHNS and CDR2 SASEGT. CDR3 nucleotide sequence: TGTGCCAGCAGCCCCCAGGGGAGCTATGGCTACACCTTC. This codes for CASSPQGSYGYTF.

The sample holds a few counts of this clonotype. This rearrangement joins TRBV2 to TRBJ2-2; TRBD1 agrees at 9 bases. The J segment lost 11 bases and the V segment lost 6 bases, leaving 7 bases of the junction unmatched. Germline V gene lookup returns CDR1 SNHLY and CDR2 FYNNEI. The CDR3 length is 13 residues. CDR3 in amino acids: CASREGQGYELFF. DNA of the CDR3: TGTGCCAGCAGGGAGGGACAGGGCTACGAGCTGTTTTTT.

This chain uses TRBV7-3 with TRBJ2-3; no firm D call. The V gene's germline CDR1 is SGHTA and CDR2 FQGTGA. The V gene lost 0 bases and the J gene lost 6 bases, with 7 bases spanning the gap. This CDR3 has 13 residues. The DNA for the CDR3 is TGTGCCAGCAGCTTAACTAGCTTCGATACGCAGTATTTT. Translating gives CASSLTSFDTQYF.

In the case of this clonotype: A clone one base away is much larger, so this may be a read error. The CDR3 protein is CADGQGFQETQYF. CDR3 DNA sequence: TGTGCCGACGGACAGGGTTTTCAAGAGACCCAGTACTTC. This chain links TRBV2 with TRBJ2-5, with 8 nucleotides matching TRBD1. The CDR3 totals 13 residues. The germline gives CDR1 SNHLY, CDR2 FYNNEI. V was pared by 11 bases and J by 2 bases, with 7 bases of the junction left unmatched.

The table lists this clonotype with a few counts. V is TRBV7-3 and J is TRBJ2-1; a weak D match, TRBD2 (6 bases). V lost 0 bases and J lost 6, with 12 bases in between. In germline, CDR1 is SGHTA, CDR2 FQGTGA. The CDR3 has 15 amino acids. CDR3 amino acids: CASSLTGGLGNEQFF. CDR3 sequence (DNA): TGTGCCAGCAGCTTAACAGGAGGGTTGGGCAATGAGCAGTTCTTC.

This clonotype was counted at least ten times. V and J are TRBV2 and TRBJ1-5, with 9 bases lining up with TRBD1. From germline, CDR1 is SNHLY and CDR2 FYNNEI. The V and J ends lost 5 bases and 8 bases, in that order; junction bases with no gene match: 7. The CDR3 spans 14 residues. CDR3: CASSTTGGLEPQHF. The CDR3 bases are TGTGCCAGCAGTACGACAGGGGGTTTGGAGCCCCAGCATTTT.

On this clonotype itself: This may be a read error: a much more frequent sequence differs by one nucleotide. V usage is TRBV6-1 and J usage is TRBJ2-2; D may be TRBD1 (7 bases). This CDR3 region has 16 residues. The germline V gene has CDR1 MNHNS and CDR2 SASEGT. As DNA, the CDR3 is TGTGCCAGCAGAACCACAGGGGCCGAGAACACCGGGGGGCTGTTTTTT. It yields the protein CASRTTGAENTGGLFF.

At least ten counts were recorded for this clonotype. J is TRBJ1-1 and V is TRBV20-1; D call uncertain. The CDR3 is made up of 14 amino acids. Deletions cut 0 bases from V and 2 bases from J, with 10 bases between. Germline loops: CDR1 DFQATT, CDR2 SNEGSKA (reference sequence). CDR3 DNA: TGCAGTGCTAGAGATTCGGGTCTTAACACTGAAGCTTTCTTT. The encoded protein is CSARDSGLNTEAFF.

This clonotype was seen at least ten times. The chain employs TRBV27 and TRBJ1-4, with D perhaps matching TRBD1 (5 bases). CDR3 length: 14 residues. V lost 1 base and J lost 8, with 11 bases in between. CDR1 and CDR2 (germline): MNHEY, SMNVEV (reference sequence). This CDR3 reads CASSLYGRAEKLFF. As DNA, the CDR3 is TGTGCCAGCAGTTTATACGGCAGGGCCGAAAAACTGTTTTTT. Variable domain in full (rest from reference TRBV27 and TRBJ1-4): EAQVTQNPRYLITVTGKKLTVTCSQNMNHEYMSWYRQDPGLGLRQIYYSMNVEVTDKGDVPEGYKVSRKEKRNFPLILESPSPNQTSLYFCASSLYGRAEKLFFGSGTQLSVL.

This clonotype was seen many times. V is TRBV5-1 and J is TRBJ2-2; D might be TRBD1 or TRBD2, each matching 5 bases. CDR3 length: 15 residues. Per the germline V gene, CDR1 is SGHRS and CDR2 is YFSETQ. V dropped 8 bases and J dropped 7 bases, with 21 bases sitting between them. DNA of the CDR3: TGCGCCAGTACTCAATCCGGACATCGGGGCGGGGAGCTGTTTTTT. Amino acids: CASTQSGHRGGELFF.

The rearrangement uses TRBV7-9 and TRBJ2-7, with TRBD1 identical over 9 bases. The CDR3 length is 15 residues. The V segment lost 3 bases and the J segment 7 bases; nucleotides outside the gene matches: 10. CDR1 is SEHNR, CDR2 FQNEAQ, per germline (reference sequence). CDR3 region: CASSLRQGGLGEQYF. CDR3 bases: TGTGCCAGCAGCTTGCGACAGGGGGGATTGGGGGAGCAGTACTTC.

The J gene is TRBJ1-2, the V gene TRBV12-3 or TRBV12-4; D might be TRBD1 (5 bases). V lost 1 base and J lost 4, with 16 bases in between. The CDR3 is 16 residues long. CDR3 coding DNA: TGTGCCAGCAGTTTAGACTCGACTGGGGGATCCTATGGCTACACCTTC. This sequence encodes CASSLDSTGGSYGYTF.

This clonotype has only a few counts. The rearrangement uses TRBV12-3 or TRBV12-4 and TRBJ1-1; unclear D gene. V was trimmed by 5 bases and J by 4 bases, leaving 14 bases between them. The CDR3 extends over 14 amino acids. CDR3 nucleotide sequence: TGTGCCAGCAGTGCCTCTTCGGGTCCCACTGAAGCTTTCTTT. It yields the protein CASSASSGPTEAFF.